What follows describes a single TCR beta chain. This clone was seen a few times. This clone's antigen is unknown. No much larger clone is present one base from it, and per-base qualities are unavailable. Trimming costs V 0 bases and J 2 bases, and their ends lie 7 bases apart. The CDR3 contains 15 residues, cysteine and phenylalanine counted. The kept DNA is CDR3 alone, 45 bases in frame from the first base. The sample is drawn from a study of cytomegalovirus exposure and HLA in healthy donors (dated by TCRdb to 2016 to 2017). For the wider study: According to an earlier analysis of 587 of the donors, some 180 million T cells yielded 90 million to 130 million unique TCR beta sequences and about 300 Gb of sequence data. An early release that covered about 600 HLA-typed donors contained approximately 300 gigabases of sequencing data and 70 million to 100 million unique TCR sequences. Of the 300 to 450 genotyped donors, less than 90% were placed in the genetic ancestry cluster associated with self-reported Caucasian donors. The study aimed to test whether signatures of past pathogen exposure could be identified by cataloging public T cell receptors. Using immunosequencing, the study profiled T cell repertoires from fewer than 700 subjects and related those repertoires to cytomegalovirus serostatus. Along with the approximately 700-subject first cohort, a separate validation cohort of around 120 different subjects was used. High-throughput TCR immunosequencing, statistical association of individual TCRs with disease status, and machine learning were combined to predict cytomegalovirus infection status. A later analysis re-examined previously published TCR beta repertoires from several hundred donors and added high-resolution HLA genotyping to investigate patterns of TCR occurrence. Rather than drawing on any new phenotypic data, the later analysis identified candidate immune exposures from TCR beta sequences and the way those sequences occurred across donors. In an earlier analysis of roughly 600 of the donors, high-throughput TCR beta sequencing was used to judge whether each TCR beta V gene segment behaved as functional or pseudogenic. Donor age, sex, ethnicity and CMV serostatus were compiled together with the repertoire data. A later genetic analysis used genome-wide SNP genotypes for about three fifths of the 666 donors, treating that subset as a discovery cohort. Every repertoire in the discovery cohort had been generated on one and the same sequencing platform. Class I and class II HLA loci were covered by the typing at four-digit resolution. Typing coverage differed by locus: A, B, C, DRB1 and DQB1 were typed in about 620-640 donors, DQA1 in about 500, DPA1 in some 600, and DPB1 in about 450. Because of strong linkage in the cohort, five DR-DQ haplotypes were treated as single units for association and clustering. On average, roughly 240,000 unique TCR beta nucleotide sequences were sequenced per donor among several hundred genotyped donors of the cohort, with 15% to 20% of those sequences being non-productive.

Receptors were amplified or captured by the immunoSEQ multiplex PCR assay. The multiplex PCR relied on a mix of 60 forward primers for TCR Vbeta segments and 13 reverse primers for TCR Jbeta segments. A multiplex PCR assay on genomic DNA amplified the CDR3 region of rearranged TCR beta genes. The amplified TCR beta libraries were sequenced on the Illumina HiSeq System as 87-base-pair reads. In the paper's pipeline: A later analysis counted tens of millions of unique TCR beta chains across the 650 to 700 repertoires, and around 12 million of these chains were shared by at least two donors. A nearest-neighbor algorithm error-corrected the raw reads and collapsed the reads into unique sequences, merging closely related sequences to remove PCR and sequencing errors. To assign V, D and J gene segments, CDR3 sequences were aligned to IMGT reference sequences. For a sequence to be retained, a match of at least six nucleotides to both a V gene segment and a J gene segment was required. Rearrangements were classified as productive when the CDR3 lacked stop codons and remained in frame with V and J, and all other rearrangements were classified as non-productive. Following IMGT convention, CDR3 was defined as the stretch from the second conserved V-encoded cysteine up to the conserved J-encoded phenylalanine. In an earlier analysis of around 600 of the donors, sequences lacking an unambiguous match to a single V gene segment were excluded. An earlier analysis of fewer than 650 of the donors classified V segments as functional when productive rearrangements were above 56.7% and as segregating when the standard deviation between donors was above 5%. A statistical classification framework was built to diagnose cytomegalovirus status from the catalog of TCR beta chain sequences. In a later analysis, V and J genes were assigned by comparing TCR nucleotide sequences against IMGT/GENE-DB human TR gene sequences. The TCRdist pipeline was used in a later analysis to assign CDR3 sequences and most-parsimonious VDJ recombination scenarios. In a later analysis, each TCR beta chain was defined by its CDR3 amino acid sequence together with its V-gene family, and reads without a unique V-gene family were excluded. As a way to deal with suspected cross-contamination and a sequencing artifact, a later analysis dropped more than 500 nucleotide sequences that were highly shared and had low generation probability. A later analysis calculated a clonal expansion index for each public chain from normalized within-repertoire ranks of inferred template counts. A later analysis computed generation probabilities with a VDJ recombination model fitted to out-of-frame rearrangements, and checked the results against IGoR. In a later analysis, TCR-TCR, TCR-HLA and TCR-CMV co-occurrence was scored with hypergeometric tests, and a repertoire-size bias correction was applied to TCR pairs. In a later analysis, false discovery rates were estimated by permuting HLA or CMV assignments 20 times. In a later analysis, co-occurring TCRs were grouped using DBSCAN, and TCRdist sequence similarity was added for clustering within HLA-allele-positive subsets. For co-occurrence clustering, repertoires with fewer than 30,000 or more than 120,000 public chains were excluded, along with 4 to 6 repertoires with anomalous nucleotide sharing. The table was pulled from immuneACCESS by TCRdb, which kept in-frame rearrangements only. Such tables lose some clones; where checked, under half of the loss comes from unresolved V genes, and the rest has no known cause. V and J calls and clone size are copied from that table; D and trimming were computed from the DNA. The sample includes about 130,000 clones, with under 90% observed a single time. The top ten constitute about 3.5% of the sample.

The cohort comprised several hundred healthy bone marrow donors. All cohort members were sampled while nominally healthy, although unrecorded immune exposures were likely present. The donor was CMV seropositive and belonged to the group of some 290 seropositive cohort members. Each donor provided a peripheral blood sample, and peripheral blood mononuclear cells were used for TCR beta sequencing. The Qiagen DNeasy Blood Extraction Kit was used to extract genomic DNA from the blood cell samples. The full study reports these points: A further reported finding was that TCR beta sequences accurately predicted the HLA-A and HLA-B alleles for most subjects in the first cohort. Because HLA typing was missing for some donors at each locus, association tests included only the typed subset. Some IMGT-functional V segments, including TRBV6-2 and TRBV6-3, could not be distinguished by the 87-base-pair reads and were therefore excluded. A later genetic analysis associated a missense DCLRE1C variant with V-gene and J-gene trimming of TCR beta chains, and an independent cohort replicated the association. The sequencing pipeline was judged likely to have produced a cluster of highly shared sequence variants as a technical artifact. According to a later analysis, TCR association rates differed among HLA loci, with DRB1 alleles showing the most associated TCRs and HLA-C alleles showing the fewest. In a later analysis, more than 15,000 TCR beta sequences were associated with specific HLA alleles at a false discovery rate of 0.05. Presence/absence analyses assumed roughly uniform sequencing depth across donors, an assumption that may not hold. According to a later analysis, most CMV-associated TCR beta chains appeared to be HLA-restricted, and the HLA associations seemed to be driven largely by CMV exposure. Assigning TCR associations to individual alleles was difficult when HLA alleles, especially DR and DQ, strongly co-occurred. Most TCR sequences were seen in very few donors, while some public TCRs were found in many individuals. Linkage disequilibrium might explain the correlated functional status among segregating V segments, but an unknown experimental factor could not be ruled out. A few of the identified cytomegalovirus-associated TCR beta chains were confirmed in vitro to be specific for cytomegalovirus antigens. Broadly in line with IMGT annotations, most TCR beta V segments showed up in productive rearrangements about 90% or about 30% of the time in an earlier analysis of 450 to 750 of the donors. The study listed 164 TCR beta chains as associated with cytomegalovirus. The earlier analysis of almost 600 of the donors excluded fewer than 20 rarely observed V segments, including chromosome 9 orphons, because counts were too low. It was suggested by the authors that the approach could potentially be generalized to other disease states and immunological phenotypes. In a later analysis, HLA-associated TCR beta chains were found to be more clonally expanded and to have lower generation probabilities than equally common non-associated chains. According to a later genetic analysis, donors in an Asian-associated ancestry cluster had fewer N-insertions in productive TCRs than the roughly 670-donor mean. For the cohort, immune exposure information was limited to CMV serostatus. In both the original and validation cohorts, the classifier was reported to diagnose cytomegalovirus status with high specificity and sensitivity. Only TCR beta chains were sequenced in this cohort, and the absence of alpha or paired-chain data limited detectable features. According to a later analysis, parvovirus B19, influenza, CMV and Epstein-Barr virus appeared linked to several top co-occurrence clusters.

The sequencing input was PBMCs. The sequence joins TRBV23-1 to TRBJ1-4; the D gene assignment is ambiguous. TRBV23-1 is labeled an ORF, and its function is uncertain. The source is a woman aged 35 to 49 in good health and CMV-seropositive. The DNA reads as follows: TGCGCCAGCAGTCAATCCTTATCGACTAATGAAAAACTGTTTTTT. Translation gives CASSQSLSTNEKLFF.